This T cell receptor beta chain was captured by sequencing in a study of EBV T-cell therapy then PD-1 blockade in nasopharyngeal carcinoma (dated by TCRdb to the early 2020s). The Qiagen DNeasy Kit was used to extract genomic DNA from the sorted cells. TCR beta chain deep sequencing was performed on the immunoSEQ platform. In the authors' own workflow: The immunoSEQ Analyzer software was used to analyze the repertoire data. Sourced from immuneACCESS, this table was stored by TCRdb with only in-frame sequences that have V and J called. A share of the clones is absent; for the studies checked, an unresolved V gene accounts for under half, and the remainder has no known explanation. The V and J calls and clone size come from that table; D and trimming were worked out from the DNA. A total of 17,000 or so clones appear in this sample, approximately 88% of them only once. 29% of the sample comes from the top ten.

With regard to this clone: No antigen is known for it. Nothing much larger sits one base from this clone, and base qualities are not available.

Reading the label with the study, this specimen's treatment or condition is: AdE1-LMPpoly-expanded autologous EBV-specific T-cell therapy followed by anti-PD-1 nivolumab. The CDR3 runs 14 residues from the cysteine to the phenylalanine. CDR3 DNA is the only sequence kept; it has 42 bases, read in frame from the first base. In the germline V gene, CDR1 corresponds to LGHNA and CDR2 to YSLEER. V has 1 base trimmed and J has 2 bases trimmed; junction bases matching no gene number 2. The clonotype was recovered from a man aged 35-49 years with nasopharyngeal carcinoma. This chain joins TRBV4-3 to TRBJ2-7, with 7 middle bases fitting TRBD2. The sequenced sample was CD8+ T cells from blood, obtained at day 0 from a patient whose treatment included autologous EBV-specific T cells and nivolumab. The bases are TGCGCCAGCAGCCAAGGTGGGGGGGCCTACGAGCAGTACTTC. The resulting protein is CASSQGGGAYEQYF.